Below, one T cell receptor beta chain is given with its context. Its antigen has not been determined. No base qualities exist here, and no much larger clone lies one base off it. The germline V gene specifies MNHEY as CDR1 and SVGAGI as CDR2. Trimming takes 0 bases from V and 6 bases from J, and the germline ends sit 14 bases apart. The CDR3 runs 15 residues from the cysteine to the phenylalanine. Just the 45-base CDR3 DNA is kept, in frame starting at base 1. This specimen's time point label, per the study, means: baseline before first vaccination. Vaccinee samples came from UK trials COV001 and COV002, including a single-blind randomized controlled phase 2/3 trial of AZD1222 (ChAdOx1 nCoV-19) in healthy adults. Trial participant PBMC samples were collected at day 0 and day 28 after the second dose for TCRbeta chain sequencing. The data are from a study of T cell responses to AZD1222 COVID-19 vaccine (dated by TCRdb to the early 2020s). In the study overall: AZD1222 recipients whose second dose came at about 4 weeks and those whose second dose came at about 12 weeks were combined into one group, since spike-specific TCR depth and breadth did not differ between the two schedules. TCR sequencing was performed for 230 to 250 trial participants, of whom about 200 were given two doses of AZD1222 and around 26 were given two doses of MenACWY control vaccine. Trial participants were enrolled by age into subgroups of 18-55, 56-69 and 70-plus years, and around 140, 26 and 57 TCR-sequenced participants, respectively, were included in these subgroups. Findings and caveats that apply to the study as a whole: Participants were mostly white British, with more females than males. The authors suggested clonal diversity may have been underestimated. After two AZD1222 doses, spike-specific TCR breadth and depth were significantly higher than at day 0 and than in MenACWY recipients. Epitopes outside the regions mutated in the B.1.351 and B.1.1.7 variants were reportedly recognized by nearly half of the unique spike-specific TCRs. In the small 56-69-year group, the increase in depth fell short of significance, most likely because of low power. Because no day 14 peak-response samples were available, repertoires were characterized only after the peak T cell response. Conclusions about previously exposed vaccinees were limited because only a handful of AZD1222 recipients were SARS-CoV-2 seropositive at baseline. CD4 TCRs associated with the vaccine covered the entire spike protein, and the dominant responses were in regions 160-218 and 743-854.

The CDR3 regions of human TCRbeta chains were analyzed by immunosequencing. Per the original workflow: Repertoire TCRs were matched against a reference library of SARS-CoV-2-specific TCRs generated with the MIRA antigen-specificity platform. Breadth was defined as the fraction of unique TCRs that were SARS-CoV-2-associated. Depth was defined as the fraction of total T cells that were SARS-CoV-2-associated. Using the MIRA data, every spike-specific TCR was mapped to the spike region that the TCR reacted to and assigned to either a CD4 or a CD8 class. Log10-transformed breadth and depth values were compared by one-way ANOVA with Sidak's multiple comparisons tests. The immuneACCESS repertoire file appears here via TCRdb, limited to in-frame rearrangements. These files lack a portion of the clones; in checked studies, under half of the deficit traces to unresolved V genes, and the cause of the others is not known. V, J and clone size reflect that table, while D and trimming were determined from the DNA. The sample table shows over 150,000 clones, and about 87% are seen once. 2.5% to 4% of the sample belongs to the ten largest clones.

The material was peripheral blood, obtained on day 0 of AZD1222 vaccination. The rearranged segments are TRBV6-5 and TRBJ1-1; TRBD1 could be the D gene, as 5 bases match. The sequence was obtained from an adult in good health. The bases are TGTGCCAGCAGTTACTCCGGTCGGAGGGGCGCTGAAGCTTTCTTT. Its translation is CASSYSGRRGAEAFF.